The 25 T cell receptor beta chains below all came from one sample that was sequenced in a study of cytomegalovirus exposure and HLA in healthy donors. It was with 60 Vbeta and 13 Jbeta primers that the PCR ran. Libraries were prepared by immunoSEQ multiplex PCR; TCRdb keeps only in-frame clonotypes and omits some of them. The table shows more than 150,000 clones, with around 76% occurring only once. The sample comprised PBMCs. Receptors were obtained from a woman aged 25 to 45 in good health and CMV-seropositive.

The chain has TRBV28 and TRBJ1-2; weak D call: TRBD1 (6 bases). The CDR3 covers 16 residues. V lost 5 bases to trimming and J lost 1 base, with 17 bases between them. In germline, CDR1 is MDHEN, CDR2 SYDVKM. This CDR3 is CASSRWGPGVNYGYTF. The CDR3 DNA reads TGTGCCAGCAGTAGGTGGGGGCCAGGAGTTAACTATGGCTACACCTTC.

The chain joins TRBV19 to TRBJ2-7; D possibly corresponds to TRBD1 (6 bases). Per germline, CDR1 LNHDA and CDR2 SQIVND (reference sequence). Trimming removed 4 bases from V and 3 bases from J, with 10 bases in between. The length of the CDR3 is 13 residues. CDR3 protein: CASSSRGRYEQYF. The CDR3 nucleotides are TGTGCCAGTAGTAGCAGGGGACGCTACGAGCAGTACTTC.

CDR3 protein: CASSKAGANVLTF. In DNA, the CDR3 is TGTGCCAGCAGCAAAGCGGGGGCCAACGTCCTGACTTTC. The V gene is TRBV6-5, the J gene TRBJ2-6; D is undetermined. The CDR3 is 13 amino acids. The germline CDR1 and CDR2 sequences are MNHEY and SVGAGI. V was trimmed by 6 bases and J by 4 bases, leaving 7 bases between them.

This clone has just one count. The V gene is TRBV5-1, the J gene TRBJ2-7, with D possibly being TRBD1 (6 bases). The germline CDR1 and CDR2 sequences are SGHRS and YFSETQ. This CDR3 spans 15 amino acids. Trimming took 0 bases from V and 0 from J, leaving 10 bases between them. The CDR3 protein is CASSLVDRFSYEQYF. The CDR3 bases are TGCGCCAGCAGCTTGGTAGACAGGTTCTCCTACGAGCAGTACTTC.

This rearrangement joins TRBV9 to TRBJ1-6, with D perhaps TRBD1 (5 bases). The CDR3 runs 16 residues. Germline V gene sequence: CDR1 SGDLS, CDR2 YYNGEE. Trimming removed 0 bases from V and 7 bases from J, with 14 bases in between. CDR3 residues: CASSVAPGVGNSPLHF. CDR3 sequence (DNA): TGTGCCAGCAGCGTAGCCCCGGGGGTCGGGAATTCACCCCTCCACTTT.

The chain employs TRBV27 and TRBJ2-1; D possibly corresponds to TRBD1 (6 bases). The germline CDR1 and CDR2 sequences are MNHEY and SMNVEV (reference sequence). This CDR3 is built from 14 residues. V was pared by 5 bases and J by 2 bases, with 10 bases between. Here the CDR3 DNA reads TGTGCCAGCAGTGAAGGGGGTACCTACAATGAGCAGTTCTTC. Protein: CASSEGGTYNEQFF.

This CDR3 is CASSSQRRQETQYF. In DNA, the CDR3 is TGTGCCAGCAGCTCTCAGCGGCGCCAAGAGACCCAGTACTTC. The chain employs TRBV7-8 and TRBJ2-5; a weak D match, TRBD2 (5 bases). This CDR3 comprises 14 residues. With 4 bases removed from V and 1 base from J, the gap between germline ends came to 10 bases. Germline V gene lookup returns CDR1 SGHVS and CDR2 FQNEAQ.

This chain joins TRBV4-3 and TRBJ2-7, with unresolved D. Trimming pared 1 base from V and 0 bases from J, leaving 10 bases between. The germline gives CDR1 LGHNA, CDR2 YSLEER. The CDR3 extends over 15 amino acids. This CDR3 is CASSQGLVSSYEQYF. The CDR3 nucleotides read TGCGCCAGCAGCCAAGGCCTAGTAAGCTCCTACGAGCAGTACTTC.

Turning to this clone: Relative to the germline gene, one junction end is altered; a read error may explain this. The chain joins TRBV7-9 to TRBJ1-2; no clear D gene. The CDR3 has 13 amino acids. In germline, CDR1 is SEHNR, CDR2 FQNEAQ (reference sequence). CDR3: CSSSLGSSEGYTF. In DNA, the CDR3 is TGTTCCAGCAGCTTAGGGTCAAGTGAGGGCTACACCTTC.

The gene calls are TRBV11-3 and TRBJ1-1; TRBD1 matches at 9 bases. V gave up 3 bases and J gave up 4 bases; unmatched junction bases: 9. The CDR3 length is 16 residues. CDR1 is SGHNT and CDR2 is YENEEA in the germline V gene. CDR3 DNA sequence: TGTGCCAGCAGCTTCTACGACAGGGGGTCCCTCACTGAAGCTTTCTTT. Translated: CASSFYDRGSLTEAFF. Full variable domain (remainder filled in from reference TRBV11-3 and TRBJ1-1): EAGVVQSPRYKIIEKKQPVAFWCNPISGHNTLYWYLQNLGQGPELLIRYENEEAVDDSQLPKDRFSAERLKGVDSTLKIQPAELGDSAVYLCASSFYDRGSLTEAFFGQGTRLTVV.

Of note for this clone: One end of the junction is discordant with germline, which a read error may explain. This chain uses TRBV28 with TRBJ2-6; perhaps TRBD1 as D (5 bases). Germline V gene data show CDR1 as MDHEN and CDR2 as SYDVKM. The CDR3 has 13 amino acids. CDR3 protein: CASHYPGANGLTF. CDR3 DNA: TGTGCCAGCCATTACCCTGGGGCCAACGGCCTGACTTTC.

V is TRBV5-1 and J is TRBJ2-2, with 9 bases aligning to TRBD2. The CDR3 has 15 amino acids. V shed 5 bases, J shed 4 bases, and the junction held 6 bases outside the gene matches. CDR1 SGHRS and CDR2 YFSETQ come from the germline V gene. CDR3 nucleotide sequence: TGCGCCAGCAGTAGCGGGGGACTGAGCACCGGGGAGCTGTTTTTT. Its protein is CASSSGGLSTGELFF.

The chain couples TRBV19 to TRBJ1-2; 8 nucleotides line up with TRBD1. Germline-derived CDR1 and CDR2 are LNHDA and SQIVND (reference sequence). V lost 6 bases and J lost 3; bases outside the gene matches: 0. The CDR3 length is 12 residues. CDR3 loop: CASRTGDYGYTF. The CDR3 DNA is TGTGCCAGTAGGACAGGGGACTATGGCTACACCTTC.

The chain has TRBV7-8 and TRBJ1-2; D remains ambiguous. CDR3 size: 13 residues. V lost 5 bases to trimming and J lost 1 base, with 8 bases between them. Germline V CDR1 and CDR2: SGHVS, FQNEAQ. For the CDR3, the DNA is TGTGCCAGCAGCCCGGGATATAACTATGGCTACACCTTC. Translating gives CASSPGYNYGYTF.

The V gene is TRBV6-1, the J gene TRBJ1-2, with 7 bases aligning to TRBD1. The CDR3 spans 20 residues. J lost 4 bases, V lost 2 bases, and 22 bases had no gene match. Germline CDR1 and CDR2: MNHNS and SASEGT. The CDR3 region has the DNA TGTGCCAGCAGTGAATTCTGGGCGTTAATATACGACAGGGACCCCTATGGCTACACCTTC. Translation: CASSEFWALIYDRDPYGYTF.

The V gene is TRBV10-3, the J gene TRBJ1-5; 7 bases are shared with TRBD1. Germline V gene sequence: CDR1 ENHRY, CDR2 SYGVKD. The CDR3 consists of 14 residues. Unmatched junction bases numbered 8, after V lost 2 bases and J lost 10 bases. DNA of the CDR3: TGTGCCATCAGTGAGACGGACAGGTCCTCCCCCCAGCATTTT. It is translated as CAISETDRSSPQHF.

This chain connects TRBV30 to TRBJ2-7; TRBD2 is a possible D gene (5 bases). CDR1 GTSNPN and CDR2 SVGIG come from the germline V gene (reference sequence). The V end lost 0 bases, the J end lost 2 bases, and 8 bases lay between the germline ends. The CDR3 consists of 13 residues. The CDR3 loop is CAWSVGVTYEQYF. CDR3 nucleotides: TGTGCCTGGAGTGTCGGGGTTACCTACGAGCAGTACTTC.

The chain recombines TRBV25-1 with TRBJ2-5; 12 bases are shared with TRBD1. CDR3 length: 15 residues. Germline values: CDR1 MGHDK, CDR2 SYGVNS. The junction had 5 bases not matched to a gene; V was cut back by 4 bases and J by 5 bases. The CDR3 coding sequence is TGTGCCAGCAGTGGGGACAGGGGGCGTTGGGAGACCCAGTACTTC. The encoded protein is CASSGDRGRWETQYF.

V usage is TRBV21-1 and J usage is TRBJ2-7; the table assigns TRBD1, which was not confirmed against the DNA. TRBV21-1 is a known pseudogene. The CDR3 is 12 residues long. This CDR3 reads CAHQGHPYEQYF. CDR3 bases: TGTGCCCATCAGGGACACCCCTACGAGCAGTACTTC.

The chain has TRBV2 and TRBJ1-6; 9 positions match TRBD1. The germline V gene has CDR1 SNHLY and CDR2 FYNNEI. V shed 1 base, J shed 6 bases, and the junction held 4 bases outside the gene matches. The CDR3 is 16 residues long. As DNA, the CDR3 is TGTGCCAGCAGTGAAGGGGGGACAGGGTTTAATTCACCCCTCCACTTT. Its protein product is CASSEGGTGFNSPLHF.

This clone was seen once. This sequence joins TRBV19 and TRBJ2-7; TRBD1 matches 9 bases. This CDR3 spans 13 amino acids. The V and J ends lost 4 bases and 5 bases, in that order; junction bases with no gene match: 3. Looked up from germline, CDR1 is LNHDA and CDR2 is SQIVND (reference sequence). The CDR3 is CASSTGQGHEQYF. In DNA, the CDR3 is TGTGCCAGTAGTACGGGACAGGGACACGAGCAGTACTTC.

The chain links TRBV5-6 to TRBJ2-3; TRBD2 matches at 12 bases. J gave up 5 bases and V 1 base, and 2 bases lay outside the gene matches. The CDR3 consists of 15 residues. Germline CDR1 SGHDT, CDR2 YYEEEE. CDR3 DNA: TGTGCCAGCAGCTTGACTAGCGGGGGGATAGATACGCAGTATTTT. It is translated as CASSLTSGGIDTQYF.

This clone was observed a single time. This chain connects TRBV6-1 to TRBJ2-1; tentatively, D is TRBD1 (6 bases). V gave up 3 bases and J gave up 1 base, with 7 bases separating them. Germline V gene data show CDR1 as MNHNS and CDR2 as SASEGT. This CDR3 spans 14 amino acids. DNA for the CDR3: TGTGCCAGCAGTGAGGACAGATCCTACAATGAGCAGTTCTTC. Encoded protein: CASSEDRSYNEQFF.

This clone was recorded a few times. J is TRBJ2-1 and V is TRBV15; 12 positions match TRBD2. V lost 3 bases and J lost 5; bases outside the gene matches: 8. Germline-derived CDR1 and CDR2 are LNHNV and YYDKDF (reference sequence). This CDR3 region has 17 residues. The DNA for the CDR3 is TGTGCCACCAGCAGGGGATCTAGCGGGGGGGTCGACAATGAGCAGTTCTTC. Translated: CATSRGSSGGVDNEQFF. The entire variable domain, with the rest obtained from reference TRBV15 and TRBJ2-1, is as follows: DAMVIQNPRYQVTQFGKPVTLSCSQTLNHNVMYWYQQKSSQAPKLLFHYYDKDFNNEADTPDNFQSRRPNTSFCFLDIRSPGLGDTAMYLCATSRGSSGGVDNEQFFGPGTRLTVL.

A single count supports this clone. The rearrangement joins TRBV5-1 to TRBJ1-2, with D perhaps TRBD1 (5 bases). CDR1 and CDR2 from the germline V gene are SGHRS and YFSETQ. Trimming left V 3 bases short and J 3 bases short, with 21 bases between. The CDR3 spans 17 residues. The CDR3 loop reads CASSSPPWGGVDYGYTF. CDR3 DNA sequence: TGCGCCAGCAGCTCCCCGCCGTGGGGGGGGGTTGACTATGGCTACACCTTC.